Each of the 31 T cell receptor beta chains below was sequenced from the same sample in a study of T-cell reconstitution after alpha-beta-depleted transplantation in children listed by TCRdb under 2016. Libraries were prepared through PCR. TCRdb shows the sequencer as Illumina HiSeq 2500. TCR library preparation used molecular barcoding, with unique molecular identifiers applied to normalize quantification of the TCRbeta repertoire. TCRdb passed the public sequencing reads through fastp at Q25 and MiXCR, retaining productive beta sequences. Under each unique CDR3 protein, matching rows form one entry showing the most common genes and DNA. The sample yields approximately 640,000 distinct CDR3 sequences; around a sixth were counted once. 1.1% of the sample is in the top ten clones. The sample was PBMCs from the stem cell graft donor, taken from the stem cell graft. The receptors originated from a human donor who donated a stem cell graft to a child with acute myeloid leukemia.

The genes are TRBV20-1 and TRBJ1-1; D possibly corresponds to TRBD1 (5 bases). This CDR3 is 19 amino acids long. Trimming shortened V by 1 base and J by 3 bases, and 27 bases separated the two germline ends. Germline V gene lookup returns CDR1 DFQATT and CDR2 SNEGSKA (reference sequence). In DNA, the CDR3 is TGCAGTGCTAGAGTGGTTCGGGGGACGGGGGTTTTAGGGGACACTGAAGCTTTCTTT. It is translated as CSARVVRGTGVLGDTEAFF.

This clonotype was seen many times. The V call is TRBV5-5, the J call TRBJ2-3; the D gene is possibly TRBD1 (5 bases). CDR1 SGHKS and CDR2 YYEKEE come from the germline V gene (reference sequence). The CDR3 loop spans 15 amino acids. The V gene lost 6 bases and the J gene lost 6 bases, with 20 bases spanning the gap. The CDR3 is CASTLIRQNSDTQYF. The CDR3 DNA follows: TGTGCCAGCACCCTCATCCGACAGAACTCCGATACGCAGTATTTT.

DNA of the CDR3: TGTGCCAGCAGTCCCACGGGACCGACTGTCTATAATTCACCCCTCCACTTT. Encoded protein: CASSPTGPTVYNSPLHF. The chain is built from TRBV27 and TRBJ1-6; D might be TRBD1 (5 bases). With 5 bases removed from V and 3 bases from J, the gap between germline ends came to 17 bases. From germline, CDR1 is MNHEY and CDR2 SMNVEV (reference sequence). The CDR3 extends over 17 amino acids.

The chain has TRBV5-6 and TRBJ2-1; TRBD1 agrees at 10 bases. Germline V gene data show CDR1 as SGHDT and CDR2 as YYEEEE. The J segment lost 7 bases and the V segment lost 1 base, leaving 14 bases of the junction unmatched. This CDR3 region has 18 residues. For the CDR3, the DNA is TGTGCCAGCAGCTTGTTATTCGAGGGACAGGGGATTATGAATGAGCAGTTCTTC. It codes for CASSLLFEGQGIMNEQFF.

This clonotype was observed at least ten times. The V and J genes are TRBV12-3 or TRBV12-4 and TRBJ2-2; no clear D gene. Trimming took off 6 bases at V and 1 base at J, with 6 bases between the two ends. The CDR3 totals 13 residues. CDR3 nucleotide sequence: TGTGCCAGCAGCTTAATGAACACCGGGGAGCTGTTTTTT. It encodes CASSLMNTGELFF.

This clonotype was observed at least ten times. The chain combines TRBV7-6 with TRBJ2-1, with D perhaps being TRBD1 or TRBD2 (6 bases each). The CDR3 totals 14 residues. Trimming shortened V by 2 bases and J by 4 bases, and 9 bases separated the two germline ends. The V gene's germline CDR1 is SGHVS and CDR2 FNYEAQ. CDR3 DNA: TGTGCCAGCAGCTTAAAGGGGGGTTACAATGAGCAGTTCTTC. Translated, it gives CASSLKGGYNEQFF.

V is TRBV5-1 and J is TRBJ1-1, with 7 positions matching TRBD1. This CDR3 has 18 amino acids. Germline loops: CDR1 SGHRS, CDR2 YFSETQ. The ends lost 0 bases at V and 4 bases at J; junction bases unmatched: 15. The CDR3 is CASSLEQGMLGRVTEAFF. CDR3 DNA sequence: TGCGCCAGCAGCTTGGAACAGGGGATGTTGGGTCGCGTCACTGAAGCTTTCTTT.

This clonotype was seen ten or more times. The chain links TRBV29-1 to TRBJ2-5; D unclear. This CDR3 comprises 10 residues. With 4 bases removed from V and 7 bases from J, the gap between germline ends came to 7 bases. Germline V gene data show CDR1 as SQVTM and CDR2 as ANQGSEA. This CDR3 reads CSVVFGTQYF. The CDR3 bases are TGCAGCGTTGTGTTTGGGACCCAGTACTTC. The full variable domain, rest sourced from reference TRBV29-1 and TRBJ2-5, is SAVISQKPSRDICQRGTSLTIQCQVDSQVTMMFWYRQQPGQSLTLIATANQGSEATYESGFVIDKFPISRPNLTFSTLTVSNMSPEDSSIYLCSVVFGTQYFGPGTRLLVL.

The chain combines TRBV6-5 with TRBJ2-3, with 8 nucleotides matching TRBD2. The CDR3 is made up of 15 amino acids. V lost 2 bases and J lost 2; bases outside the gene matches: 3. Germline V gene lookup returns CDR1 MNHEY and CDR2 SVGAGI. CDR3 nucleotides: TGTGCCAGCAGTTACCAAGCGGGGGCCACAGATACGCAGTATTTT. Translation: CASSYQAGATDTQYF.

A few counts support this clonotype. The junction differs from germline at one of its ends, possibly a read error. The chain uses TRBV5-1 and TRBJ1-2, with D possibly being TRBD1 (6 bases). Germline V lookup: CDR1 SGHRS, CDR2 YFSETQ. This CDR3 contains 14 residues. The CDR3 spells CTSSFSGTIDGYTF. The CDR3 DNA is TGTACCAGCAGCTTTTCCGGGACAATCGATGGCTACACCTTC.

This clonotype was seen at least ten times. The V and J genes are TRBV30 and TRBJ1-5; D is ambiguous. This CDR3 region has 13 residues. Germline-derived CDR1 and CDR2 are GTSNPN and SVGIG (reference sequence). Trimming pared 2 bases from V and 0 bases from J, leaving 5 bases between. The DNA for the CDR3 is TGTGCCTGGAGTTTGGATAGCAATCAGCCCCAGCATTTT. Its protein is CAWSLDSNQPQHF. Looking up the rest from reference TRBV30 and TRBJ1-5 gives the full variable domain: SQTIHQWPATLVQPVGSPLSLECTVEGTSNPNLYWYRQAAGRGLQLLFYSVGIGQISSEVPQNLSASRPQDRQFILSSKKLLLSDSGFYLCAWSLDSNQPQHFGDGTRLSIL.

This clonotype was observed a few times. J is TRBJ2-5 and V is TRBV9; 8 bases are shared with TRBD2. The CDR3 loop spans 17 amino acids. After removal of 0 bases from V and 4 bases from J, the junction contained 11 bases not matched to a gene. Germline values: CDR1 SGDLS, CDR2 YYNGEE. CDR3 in amino acids: CASSVGTSLRVGETQYF. The CDR3 DNA sequence: TGTGCCAGCAGCGTAGGGACTAGCCTTAGAGTGGGAGAGACCCAGTACTTC.

This clonotype was counted ten times or more. The rearrangement links TRBV12-3 or TRBV12-4 to TRBJ1-5; D gene uncertain. The CDR3 sequence is 15 residues long. With 5 bases removed from V and 1 base from J, the gap between germline ends came to 12 bases. The CDR3 region has the DNA TGTGCCAGCAGTCCTACATCAGGCAGCAATCAGCCCCAGCATTTT. Protein sequence: CASSPTSGSNQPQHF.

This clonotype was recorded a few times. The chain joins TRBV4-3 to TRBJ1-6; possible D gene TRBD1, 5 bases. V lost 5 bases and J 0 bases, leaving 17 bases between the germline ends. CDR1 and CDR2 (germline): LGHNA, YSLEER. CDR3 size: 18 residues. CDR3 sequence reads: CASSKSFGGGSYNSPLHF. The CDR3 DNA sequence: TGCGCCAGCAGCAAAAGTTTCGGGGGGGGCTCCTATAATTCACCCCTCCACTTT.

This rearrangement joins TRBV11-1 to TRBJ2-2; no firm D call. The V and J ends lost 5 bases and 4 bases respectively, with 23 bases between them. Germline CDR1 is SGHAT and CDR2 is FQDESV (reference sequence). There are 18 residues in the CDR3. CDR3 region: CASSPVRLHGRPTGELFF. Written as DNA, the CDR3 is TGTGCCAGCAGCCCGGTGAGACTCCACGGTCGCCCCACCGGGGAGCTGTTTTTT.

This clonotype has only a few counts. The chain has TRBV20-1 and TRBJ2-2; possibly TRBD1 or TRBD2 for D (6 bases each). Germline values: CDR1 DFQATT, CDR2 SNEGSKA (reference sequence). The length of the CDR3 is 15 residues. Trimming took off 1 base at V and 5 bases at J, with 14 bases between the two ends. This CDR3 reads CSARAGGLGTGELFF. In DNA form, the CDR3 reads TGCAGTGCTAGAGCCGGGGGCCTAGGGACCGGGGAGCTGTTTTTT.

This clonotype was seen repeatedly, ten times or more. The V call is TRBV7-2, the J call TRBJ1-1; 9 bases are a match to TRBD1. Germline V gives CDR1 SGHTA, CDR2 FQGNSA. The V and J ends lost 5 bases and 1 base, in that order; junction bases with no gene match: 11. This CDR3 spans 17 amino acids. CDR3 region: CASSDRTGGRPNTEAFF. The CDR3 region has the DNA TGTGCCAGCAGCGATAGAACAGGGGGCAGGCCGAACACTGAAGCTTTCTTT.

This clonotype was recorded at least ten times. The rearrangement links TRBV29-1 to TRBJ1-2, with a tentative D call TRBD1 (5 bases). The germline V and J ends were trimmed by 5 bases and 2 bases, with 12 bases remaining between them. The CDR3 totals 13 residues. Germline values: CDR1 SQVTM, CDR2 ANQGSEA. The DNA of the CDR3 is TGCAGCGTTCCTTCGACAGCGAACTATGGCTACACCTTC. Encoded protein: CSVPSTANYGYTF.

Concerning this clonotype: A much more abundant neighbour one base away suggests this may be a read error. The rearrangement uses TRBV20-1 and TRBJ1-4; TRBD1 agrees at 9 bases. CDR1 is DFQATT, CDR2 SNEGSKA, per germline (reference sequence). The CDR3 extends over 19 amino acids. The CDR3 DNA reads TGCAGTGCTAGAGATCGATATAGGGGACAGGGACCAACTAATGAAAACCTGTTTTTT. Translated, it gives CSARDRYRGQGPTNENLFF.

This clonotype was counted ten times or more. The chain couples TRBV5-1 to TRBJ1-2; D unresolved. There are 13 residues in the CDR3. Germline V gives CDR1 SGHRS, CDR2 YFSETQ. Trimming cost V 2 bases and J 4 bases, with 9 bases left between them. This CDR3 is CASSLRSSYGYTF. The CDR3 bases are TGCGCCAGCAGCTTACGGAGTTCCTATGGCTACACCTTC.

In its sample, this clonotype was seen many times. J is TRBJ1-1 and V is TRBV7-3; weak D call: TRBD1 (6 bases). V was cut by 3 bases and J by 4 bases, with 15 bases left in between. CDR3 length: 15 residues. Germline V gene lookup returns CDR1 SGHTA and CDR2 FQGTGA. The DNA for the CDR3 is TGTGCCAGCAGCTTGGTGGGGGCGCGGTCCACTGAAGCTTTCTTT. It codes for CASSLVGARSTEAFF.

This clonotype has ten or more counts. The gene calls are TRBV29-1 and TRBJ1-1, with D possibly TRBD1 on 5 matching bases. Germline lookup yields CDR1 SQVTM and CDR2 ANQGSEA. This CDR3 region has 11 residues. Between the trimmed V and J ends, which lost 4 bases and 10 bases, there was a span of 13 bases. CDR3 sequence: CSVAGWTGAFF. Here the CDR3 DNA reads TGCAGCGTTGCAGGGTGGACCGGAGCTTTCTTT.

The CDR3 nucleotides are TGTGCCAGCAGTAATAACGGTGGCCAAGAGACCCAGTACTTC. It codes for CASSNNGGQETQYF. The V and J genes are TRBV28 and TRBJ2-5; no clear D. The germline V gene encodes CDR1 MDHEN and CDR2 SYDVKM. The V gene lost 5 bases and the J gene lost 1 base, with 11 bases spanning the gap. This CDR3 is built from 14 residues.

There are many counts of this clonotype. The chain employs TRBV20-1 and TRBJ2-7; D remains ambiguous. The CDR3 totals 12 residues. The V gene lost 5 bases and the J gene lost 0 bases, with 8 bases spanning the gap. Germline V gene sequence: CDR1 DFQATT, CDR2 SNEGSKA (reference sequence). Here the CDR3 reads CSADDNSYEQYF. The CDR3 DNA reads as TGCAGTGCTGACGACAACTCCTACGAGCAGTACTTC.

The rearrangement uses TRBV5-6 and TRBJ2-7, with D maybe TRBD2 (5 bases). The CDR3 sequence is 14 residues long. Trimming removed 0 bases at V and 6 bases at J, with 13 bases between. In germline, CDR1 is SGHDT, CDR2 YYEEEE. The CDR3 bases are TGTGCCAGCAGCTTGGGTCCGGGTGCGGGCGAGCAGTACTTC. Protein sequence: CASSLGPGAGEQYF.

About this clonotype: A much larger clone differs by one base, so this may be a read error. The chain is built from TRBV29-1 and TRBJ2-4; either TRBD1 or TRBD2 may fit D (5 bases each). Trimming took off 2 bases at V and 12 bases at J, with 17 bases between the two ends. Germline CDR1 and CDR2: SQVTM and ANQGSEA. The CDR3 contains 13 residues. The CDR3 DNA reads as TGCAGCGTTGAAAACCGTCGGGGTGACAGTCAGTACTTC. This encodes CSVENRRGDSQYF.

This clonotype was found a few times. This sequence joins TRBV6-2 or TRBV6-3 and TRBJ2-4; possibly TRBD2 for D (6 bases). The CDR3 has 15 amino acids. Per germline, CDR1 MNHEY and CDR2 SVGEGT. The V gene lost 2 bases and the J gene lost 3 bases, with 11 bases spanning the gap. The CDR3 bases are TGTGCCAGCAGTTACAAGGACTATGGCAAAAACATTCAGTACTTC. Translating gives CASSYKDYGKNIQYF.

This clonotype was seen more than once but under ten times. CDR3 nucleotides: TGTGCCAGCAGTGTTGCGGGGGCGAGGGAGACCCAGTACTTC. Translated: CASSVAGARETQYF. The V gene is TRBV25-1, the J gene TRBJ2-5; TRBD2 is a possible D gene (7 bases). The germline V gene has CDR1 MGHDK and CDR2 SYGVNS. The CDR3 runs 14 residues. Trimming removed 4 bases at V and 5 bases at J, with 14 bases between.

A word on this clonotype: This clone may be a read error of a much larger clone one base away. The rearrangement joins TRBV20-1 to TRBJ2-7, with D possibly TRBD1 on 5 matching bases. Germline CDR1 is DFQATT and CDR2 is SNEGSKA (reference sequence). Trimming took off 4 bases at V and 2 bases at J, with 12 bases between the two ends. The length of the CDR3 is 13 residues. The CDR3 reads CSAIDSYTYEQYF. Here the CDR3 DNA reads TGCAGTGCTATTGACAGTTACACCTACGAGCAGTACTTC.

The V call is TRBV7-6, the J call TRBJ2-1; 8 positions agree with TRBD2. The CDR3 contains 15 residues. Germline lookup yields CDR1 SGHVS and CDR2 FNYEAQ. The ends lost 5 bases at V and 7 bases at J; junction bases unmatched: 10. The CDR3 spells CASSPKQGTRNEQFF. The CDR3 nucleotides read TGTGCCAGCAGCCCGAAGCAGGGGACTAGGAATGAGCAGTTCTTC.

The V call is TRBV4-2, the J call TRBJ1-2, with 9 nucleotides matching TRBD1. CDR3 length: 18 amino acids. Germline V gives CDR1 LGHNA, CDR2 YNFKEQ. V lost 4 bases and J lost 3; bases outside the gene matches: 15. CDR3 amino acids: CASSPGQGVRTRDYGYTF. The DNA for the CDR3 is TGTGCCAGCAGCCCGGGACAGGGAGTAAGGACTAGGGACTATGGCTACACCTTC.